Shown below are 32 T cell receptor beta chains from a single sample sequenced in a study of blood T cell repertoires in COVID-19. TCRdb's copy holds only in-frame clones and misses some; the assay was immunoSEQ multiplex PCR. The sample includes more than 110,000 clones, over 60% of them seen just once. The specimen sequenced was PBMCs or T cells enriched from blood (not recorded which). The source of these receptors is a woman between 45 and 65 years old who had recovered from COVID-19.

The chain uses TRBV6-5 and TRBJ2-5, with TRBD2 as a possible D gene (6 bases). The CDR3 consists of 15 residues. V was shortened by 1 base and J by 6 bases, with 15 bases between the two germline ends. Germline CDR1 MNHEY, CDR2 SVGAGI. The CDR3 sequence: CASSYWGDQGQTQYF. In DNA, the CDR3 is TGTGCCAGCAGTTACTGGGGGGACCAGGGCCAGACCCAGTACTTC.

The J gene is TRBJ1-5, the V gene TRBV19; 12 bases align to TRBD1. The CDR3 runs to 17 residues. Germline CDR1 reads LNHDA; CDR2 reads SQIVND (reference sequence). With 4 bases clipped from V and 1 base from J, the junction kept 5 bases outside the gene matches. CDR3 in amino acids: CASSTGTGGRSNQPQHF. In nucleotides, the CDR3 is TGTGCCAGTAGTACAGGGACAGGGGGCAGGAGCAATCAGCCCCAGCATTTT.

CDR3 DNA sequence: TGTGCCAGCAGCCCGGGGGTAATCGGCACAGATACGCAGTATTTT. Translation gives CASSPGVIGTDTQYF. The V and J genes are TRBV9 and TRBJ2-3, with D possibly matching TRBD2 (6 bases). Germline loops: CDR1 SGDLS, CDR2 YYNGEE. The CDR3 is 15 residues long. Between the trimmed V and J ends, which lost 4 bases and 1 base, there was a span of 13 bases. Variable domain in full (rest from reference TRBV9 and TRBJ2-3): DSGVTQTPKHLITATGQRVTLRCSPRSGDLSVYWYQQSLDQGLQFLIQYYNGEERAKGNILERFSAQQFPDLHSELNLSSLELGDSALYFCASSPGVIGTDTQYFGPGTRLTVL.

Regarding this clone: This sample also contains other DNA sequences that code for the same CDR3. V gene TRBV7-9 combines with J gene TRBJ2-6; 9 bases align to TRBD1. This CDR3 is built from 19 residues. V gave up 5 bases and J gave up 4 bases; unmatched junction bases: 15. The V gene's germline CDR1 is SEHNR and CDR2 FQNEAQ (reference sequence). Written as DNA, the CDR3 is TGTGCCAGCAGCGTTACAGGGGGCGCGCCCTCGACCGGGGCCAACGTCCTGACTTTC. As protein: CASSVTGGAPSTGANVLTF.

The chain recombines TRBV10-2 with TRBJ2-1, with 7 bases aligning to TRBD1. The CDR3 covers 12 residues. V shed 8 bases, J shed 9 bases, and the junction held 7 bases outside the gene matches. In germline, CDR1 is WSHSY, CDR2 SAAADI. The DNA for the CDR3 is TGCGCCAGCGAGGGGGCGAGGGGTGAGCAGTTCTTC. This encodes CASEGARGEQFF.

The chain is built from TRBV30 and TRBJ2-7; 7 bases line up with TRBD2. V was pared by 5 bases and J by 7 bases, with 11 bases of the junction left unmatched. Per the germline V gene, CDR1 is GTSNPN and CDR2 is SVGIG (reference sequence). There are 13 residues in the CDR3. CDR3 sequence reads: CAWGVLQRGEQYF. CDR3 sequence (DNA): TGTGCCTGGGGAGTTCTCCAGCGGGGAGAGCAGTACTTC.

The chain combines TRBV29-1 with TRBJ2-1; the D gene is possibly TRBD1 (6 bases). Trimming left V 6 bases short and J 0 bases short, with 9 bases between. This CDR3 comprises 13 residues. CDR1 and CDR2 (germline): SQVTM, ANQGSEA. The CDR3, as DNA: TGCAGCGTCCCGGACAGCTCCTACAATGAGCAGTTCTTC. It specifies CSVPDSSYNEQFF.

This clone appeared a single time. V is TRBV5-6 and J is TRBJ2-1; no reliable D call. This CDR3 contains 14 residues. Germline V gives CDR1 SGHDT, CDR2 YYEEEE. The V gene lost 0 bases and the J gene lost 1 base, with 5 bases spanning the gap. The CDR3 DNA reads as TGTGCCAGCAGCTTGGGTGTATCCTACAATGAGCAGTTCTTC. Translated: CASSLGVSYNEQFF.

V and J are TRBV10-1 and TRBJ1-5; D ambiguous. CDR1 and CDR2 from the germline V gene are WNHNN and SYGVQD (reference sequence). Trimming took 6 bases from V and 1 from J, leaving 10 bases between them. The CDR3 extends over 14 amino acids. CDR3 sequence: CASSPEGSNQPQHF. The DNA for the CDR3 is TGCGCCAGCAGCCCAGAGGGAAGCAATCAGCCCCAGCATTTT.

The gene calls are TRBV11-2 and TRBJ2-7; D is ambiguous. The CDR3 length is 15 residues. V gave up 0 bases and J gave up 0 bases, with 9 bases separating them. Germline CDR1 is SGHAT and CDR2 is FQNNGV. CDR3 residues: CASSLDLGDSYEQYF. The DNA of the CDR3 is TGTGCCAGCAGCTTAGATCTGGGCGACTCCTACGAGCAGTACTTC.

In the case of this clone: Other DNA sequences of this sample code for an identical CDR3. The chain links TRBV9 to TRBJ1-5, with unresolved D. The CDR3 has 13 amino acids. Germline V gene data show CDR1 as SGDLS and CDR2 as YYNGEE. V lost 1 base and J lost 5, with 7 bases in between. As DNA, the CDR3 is TGTGCCAGCAGCGTATTGGGAGATCAGCCCCAGCATTTT. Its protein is CASSVLGDQPQHF.

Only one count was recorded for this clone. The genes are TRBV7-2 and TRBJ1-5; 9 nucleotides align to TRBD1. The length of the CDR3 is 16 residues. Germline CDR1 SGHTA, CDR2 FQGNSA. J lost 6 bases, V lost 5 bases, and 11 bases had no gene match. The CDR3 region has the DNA TGTGCCAGCAGCCCTGAAGGGACAGGGACGGGTCAGCCCCAGCATTTT. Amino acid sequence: CASSPEGTGTGQPQHF.

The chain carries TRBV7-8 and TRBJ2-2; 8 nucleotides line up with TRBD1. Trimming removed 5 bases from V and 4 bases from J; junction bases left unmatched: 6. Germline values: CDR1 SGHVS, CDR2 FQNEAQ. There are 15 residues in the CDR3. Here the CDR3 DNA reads TGTGCCAGCAGCCGTGACAGGGGAGGCACCGGGGAGCTGTTTTTT. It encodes CASSRDRGGTGELFF.

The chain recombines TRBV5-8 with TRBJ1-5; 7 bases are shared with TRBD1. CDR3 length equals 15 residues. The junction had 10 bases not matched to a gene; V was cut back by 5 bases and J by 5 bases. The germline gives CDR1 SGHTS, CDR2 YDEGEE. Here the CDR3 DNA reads TGTGCCAGCAGATTACAGGGGTCGGGGGATCAGCCCCAGCATTTT. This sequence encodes CASRLQGSGDQPQHF.

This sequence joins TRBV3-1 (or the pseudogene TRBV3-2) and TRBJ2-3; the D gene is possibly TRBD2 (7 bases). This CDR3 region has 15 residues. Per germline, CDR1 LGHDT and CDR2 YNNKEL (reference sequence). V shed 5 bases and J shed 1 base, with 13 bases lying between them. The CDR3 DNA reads TGTGCCAGCAGCTTAGGGGGGGGCCGCACAGATACGCAGTATTTT. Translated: CASSLGGGRTDTQYF.

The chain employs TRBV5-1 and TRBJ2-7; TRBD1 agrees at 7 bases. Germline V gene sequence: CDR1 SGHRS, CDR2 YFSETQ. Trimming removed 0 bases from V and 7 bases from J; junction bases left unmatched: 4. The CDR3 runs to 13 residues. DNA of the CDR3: TGCGCCAGCAGCTTGGCGGGACAGTGGGAGCAGTACTTC. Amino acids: CASSLAGQWEQYF.

CDR3 residues: CASRAQGSKRYEQYF. CDR3 nucleotides: TGTGCCAGCAGGGCGCAAGGGAGTAAACGTTACGAGCAGTACTTC. V gene TRBV6-5 combines with J gene TRBJ2-7, with D possibly matching TRBD2 (5 bases). V dropped 6 bases and J dropped 4 bases, with 19 bases sitting between them. Germline lookup yields CDR1 MNHEY and CDR2 SVGAGI. CDR3 size: 15 residues.

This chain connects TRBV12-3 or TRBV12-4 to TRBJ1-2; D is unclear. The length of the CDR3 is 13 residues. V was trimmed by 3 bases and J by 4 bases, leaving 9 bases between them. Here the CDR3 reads CASSLETTYGYTF. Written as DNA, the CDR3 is TGTGCCAGCAGTTTGGAGACGACCTATGGCTACACCTTC.

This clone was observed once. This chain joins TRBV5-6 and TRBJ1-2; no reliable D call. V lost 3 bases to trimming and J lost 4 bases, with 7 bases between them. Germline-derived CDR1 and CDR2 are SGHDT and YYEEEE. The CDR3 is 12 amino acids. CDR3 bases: TGTGCCAGCAGCTCCTATCTCTATGGCTACACCTTC. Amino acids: CASSSYLYGYTF.

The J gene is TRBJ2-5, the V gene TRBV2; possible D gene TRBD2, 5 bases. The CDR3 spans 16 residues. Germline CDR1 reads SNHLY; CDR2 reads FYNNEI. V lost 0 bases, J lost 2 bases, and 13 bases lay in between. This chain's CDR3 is CASSEALWGVQETQYF. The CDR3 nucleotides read TGTGCCAGCAGTGAAGCGCTTTGGGGAGTACAAGAGACCCAGTACTTC.

For the CDR3, the DNA is TGTGCCAGCAGTCCTCGACTTTTTAGCTCCTACAATGAGCAGTTCTTC. This encodes CASSPRLFSSYNEQFF. The chain uses TRBV11-2 and TRBJ2-1; D call uncertain. CDR3 length equals 16 residues. Trimming removed 6 bases from V and 0 bases from J, with 15 bases in between. Germline CDR1 and CDR2: SGHAT and FQNNGV.

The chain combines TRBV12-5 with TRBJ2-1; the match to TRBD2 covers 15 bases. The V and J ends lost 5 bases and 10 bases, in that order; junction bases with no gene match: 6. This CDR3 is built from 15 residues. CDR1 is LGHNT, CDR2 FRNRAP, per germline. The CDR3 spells CASGPGLAGGGEQFF. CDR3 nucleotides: TGTGCTAGTGGTCCGGGACTAGCGGGAGGCGGAGAGCAGTTCTTC. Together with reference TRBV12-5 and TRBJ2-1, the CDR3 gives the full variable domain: DARVTQTPRHKVTEMGQEVTMRCQPILGHNTVFWYRQTMMQGLELLAYFRNRAPLDDSGMPKDRFSAEMPDATLATLKIQPSEPRDSAVYFCASGPGLAGGGEQFFGPGTRLTVL.

The CDR3 DNA reads TGTGCCAGCAGCGTCGGAGGGCAGGAAGAGACCCAGTACTTC. This sequence encodes CASSVGGQEETQYF. The chain combines TRBV9 with TRBJ2-5; D perhaps matches TRBD2 (6 bases). V was clipped by 2 bases and J by 3 bases, with 11 bases between them. CDR1 is SGDLS and CDR2 is YYNGEE in the germline V gene. There are 14 residues in the CDR3.

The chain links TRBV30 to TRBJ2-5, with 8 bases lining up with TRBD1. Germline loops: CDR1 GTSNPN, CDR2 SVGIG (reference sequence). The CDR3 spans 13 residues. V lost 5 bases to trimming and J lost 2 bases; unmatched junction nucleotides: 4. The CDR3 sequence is CAWSGTGQETQYF. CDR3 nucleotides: TGTGCCTGGTCCGGGACAGGACAAGAGACCCAGTACTTC.

CDR3 in DNA: TGTGCTAGTGGTTTGGCGGGAAACTATGGCTACACCTTC. Protein: CASGLAGNYGYTF. The chain employs TRBV12-5 and TRBJ1-2; D is undetermined. The CDR3 sequence is 13 residues long. Trimming stripped 1 base from V and 2 bases from J, with 5 bases between. From germline, CDR1 is LGHNT and CDR2 FRNRAP.

The CDR3 here is CASSPRDVGYQETQYF. The DNA for the CDR3 is TGTGCCAGCTCACCGCGGGACGTCGGGTACCAAGAGACCCAGTACTTC. V is TRBV18 and J is TRBJ2-5; TRBD2 is a possible D gene (6 bases). The germline V gene encodes CDR1 KGHSH and CDR2 LQKENI. This CDR3 contains 16 residues. Trimming shortened V by 3 bases and J by 0 bases, and 14 bases separated the two germline ends.

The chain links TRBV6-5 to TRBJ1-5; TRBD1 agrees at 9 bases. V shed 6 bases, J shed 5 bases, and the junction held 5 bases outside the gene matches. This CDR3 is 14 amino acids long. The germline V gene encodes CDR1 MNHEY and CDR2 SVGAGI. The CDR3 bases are TGTGCCAGCAGCAGGGGACAGGGACATCAGCCCCAGCATTTT. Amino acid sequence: CASSRGQGHQPQHF.

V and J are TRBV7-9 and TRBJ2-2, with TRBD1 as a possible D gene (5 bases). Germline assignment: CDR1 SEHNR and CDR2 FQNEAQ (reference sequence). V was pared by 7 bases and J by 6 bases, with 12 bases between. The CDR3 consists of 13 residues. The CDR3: CASINRGPGELFF. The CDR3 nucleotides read TGTGCCAGCATAAATAGGGGTCCCGGGGAGCTGTTTTTT. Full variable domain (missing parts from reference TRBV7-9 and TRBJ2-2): DTGVSQNPRHKITKRGQNVTFRCDPISEHNRLYWYRQTLGQGPEFLTYFQNEAQLEKSRLLSDRFSAERPKGSFSTLEIQRTEQGDSAMYLCASINRGPGELFFGEGSRLTVL.

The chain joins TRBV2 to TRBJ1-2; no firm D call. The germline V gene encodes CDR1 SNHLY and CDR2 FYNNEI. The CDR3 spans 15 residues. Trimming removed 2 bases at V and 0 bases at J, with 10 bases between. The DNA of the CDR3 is TGTGCCAGCAGTGAACTGTTGGGCGCTAACTATGGCTACACCTTC. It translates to CASSELLGANYGYTF. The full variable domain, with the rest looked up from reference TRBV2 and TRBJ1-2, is EPEVTQTPSHQVTQMGQEVILRCVPISNHLYFYWYRQILGQKVEFLVSFYNNEISEKSEIFDDQFSVERPDGSNFTLKIRSTKLEDSAMYFCASSELLGANYGYTFGSGTRLTVV.

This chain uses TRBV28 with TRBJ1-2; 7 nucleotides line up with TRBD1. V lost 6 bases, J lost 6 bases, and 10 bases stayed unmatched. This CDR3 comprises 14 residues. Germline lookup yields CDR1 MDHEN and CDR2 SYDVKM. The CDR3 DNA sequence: TGTGCCAGCAGAACCCCAGGGACAGTGGATGGCTACACCTTC. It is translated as CASRTPGTVDGYTF.

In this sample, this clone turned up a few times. This chain's CDR3 is CAWSPSANEKLFF. CDR3 bases: TGTGCCTGGAGTCCCAGCGCTAATGAAAAACTGTTTTTT. The chain recombines TRBV30 with TRBJ1-4; no reliable D call. Germline V gene data show CDR1 as GTSNPN and CDR2 as SVGIG (reference sequence). The CDR3 loop spans 13 amino acids. V lost 2 bases, J lost 3 bases, and 7 bases lay in between.

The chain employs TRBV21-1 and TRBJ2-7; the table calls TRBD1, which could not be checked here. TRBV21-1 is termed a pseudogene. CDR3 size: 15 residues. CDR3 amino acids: CASRLSGQQSYEQYF. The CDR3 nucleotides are TGTGCCAGCAGGTTAAGTGGGCAGCAATCCTACGAGCAGTACTTC.